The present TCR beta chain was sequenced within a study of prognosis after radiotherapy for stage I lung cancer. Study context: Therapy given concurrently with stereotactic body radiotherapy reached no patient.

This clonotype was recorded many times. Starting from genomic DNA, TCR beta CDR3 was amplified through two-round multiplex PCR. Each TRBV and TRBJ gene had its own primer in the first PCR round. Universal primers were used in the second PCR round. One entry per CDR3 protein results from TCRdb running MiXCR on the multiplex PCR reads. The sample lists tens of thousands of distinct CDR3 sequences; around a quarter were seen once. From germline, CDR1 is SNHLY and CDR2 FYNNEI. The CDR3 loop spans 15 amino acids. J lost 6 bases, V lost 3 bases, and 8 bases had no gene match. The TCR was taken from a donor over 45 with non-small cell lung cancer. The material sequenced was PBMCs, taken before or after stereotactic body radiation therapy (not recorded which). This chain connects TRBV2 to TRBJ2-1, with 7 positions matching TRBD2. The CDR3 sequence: CASSDPTGTTNEQFF. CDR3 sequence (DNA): TGTGCCAGCAGTGACCCCACCGGGACTACCAATGAGCAGTTCTTC.